The 16 T cell receptor beta chains below come from one sample, sequenced in a study of T-cell memory formation after mild COVID-19 (dated by TCRdb to about 2021). The library was made by 5' RACE. For sequencing, an Illumina NovaSeq 6000 was employed. Starting from the raw public reads, TCRdb applied fastp trimming at Q25, assembled clones with MiXCR and retained in-frame beta chains. Each record represents a unique CDR3 protein, reported with the most common genes and DNA among its rows. This sample comprises 110,000 to 150,000 distinct CDR3 sequences, around 27% of them detected only once. Approximately 24% of the sample comes from the top ten. The sequenced sample consisted of PBMCs or a T cell subset sorted from them (not recorded which). The source of these receptors is an adult woman who had mild COVID-19 (a few samples of this study predate the infection). The sample titles of this study are shuffled in the database, so cell type and time point are left out; the donor was told from shared clones.

This clonotype was counted a few times. The V and J genes are TRBV10-3 and TRBJ1-1; TRBD1 matches at 8 bases. The trim removed 9 bases at V and 1 base at J, leaving 4 bases unmatched. Germline-derived CDR1 and CDR2 are ENHRY and SYGVKD. The CDR3 loop spans 13 amino acids. This chain's CDR3 is CAMTGEGNTEAFF. CDR3 DNA: TGTGCCATGACAGGGGAGGGGAACACTGAAGCTTTCTTT.

The CDR3 reads CSAGVYLGGYTF. CDR3 nucleotide sequence: TGCAGCGCAGGGGTTTACCTCGGAGGCTACACCTTC. The chain recombines TRBV29-1 with TRBJ1-2; D may be TRBD1 (6 bases). The V gene's germline CDR1 is SQVTM and CDR2 ANQGSEA. V was trimmed by 7 bases and J by 8 bases, leaving 17 bases between them. CDR3 size: 12 residues. Supplemented by reference TRBV29-1 and TRBJ1-2, the full variable domain reads SAVISQKPSRDICQRGTSLTIQCQVDSQVTMMFWYRQQPGQSLTLIATANQGSEATYESGFVIDKFPISRPNLTFSTLTVSNMSPEDSSIYLCSAGVYLGGYTFGSGTRLTVV.

This clonotype was seen only a few times. The rearrangement uses TRBV4-1 and TRBJ2-7; 9 nucleotides line up with TRBD1. CDR1 and CDR2 (germline): MGHRA, YSYEKL. Trimming at V came to 3 bases and at J to 2 bases, leaving 8 bases not matched to a gene. This CDR3 comprises 16 residues. The CDR3 spells CASSHDRQGVTYEQYF. DNA of the CDR3: TGCGCCAGCAGCCACGATAGACAGGGGGTTACCTACGAGCAGTACTTC.

V and J are TRBV24-1 and TRBJ1-4; TRBD1 aligns across 11 bases. Germline CDR1 reads KGHDR; CDR2 reads SFDVKD. V shed 3 bases, J shed 6 bases, and the junction held 2 bases outside the gene matches. The CDR3 has 15 residues. CDR3 protein: CATSDPGQGDEKLFF. CDR3 bases: TGTGCCACCAGTGATCCGGGACAGGGGGATGAAAAACTGTTTTTT.

The gene calls are TRBV30 and TRBJ2-2; 7 nucleotides match TRBD1. Losses at the gene ends were 2 bases for V and 7 bases for J; bases not matched to a gene: 4. This CDR3 has 13 amino acids. From germline, CDR1 is GTSNPN and CDR2 SVGIG (reference sequence). Here the CDR3 reads CAWSRGRNGELFF. CDR3 DNA sequence: TGTGCCTGGAGTAGGGGGCGGAACGGGGAGCTGTTTTTT.

This clonotype was recorded at least ten times. The chain recombines TRBV7-3 with TRBJ1-1, with TRBD1 matching over 9 bases. V was clipped by 2 bases and J by 6 bases; unmatched bases: 4. The germline CDR1 and CDR2 sequences are SGHTA and FQGTGA. The length of the CDR3 is 14 residues. The CDR3 DNA reads as TGTGCCAGCAGCTTAGGGACAGGGACGGCTGAAGCTTTCTTT. Its translation is CASSLGTGTAEAFF.

This clonotype was seen once. The chain employs TRBV11-2 and TRBJ1-1; 10 bases fit TRBD1. With 0 bases clipped from V and 7 bases from J, the junction kept 5 bases outside the gene matches. Germline CDR1 reads SGHAT; CDR2 reads FQNNGV. The CDR3 length is 15 residues. Here the CDR3 reads CASSLDWGQGSEAFF. CDR3 DNA: TGTGCCAGCAGCTTAGATTGGGGACAGGGGAGTGAAGCTTTCTTT.

For this clonotype: A junction end diverges from the germline sequence, so it may reflect a read error. V and J are TRBV12-3 or TRBV12-4 and TRBJ2-4; 8 bases match TRBD2. The CDR3 has 14 amino acids. The CDR3 loop is CASTHSGGRDIKYF. The CDR3 nucleotides read TGTGCCAGCACTCACAGCGGGGGCCGGGACATTAAGTACTTC.

This clonotype has more than one count but fewer than ten. V gene TRBV29-1 combines with J gene TRBJ2-1; 9 nucleotides agree with TRBD1. CDR1 and CDR2 (germline): SQVTM, ANQGSEA. The V and J ends lost 4 bases and 0 bases, in that order; junction bases with no gene match: 4. This CDR3 spans 15 amino acids. Here the CDR3 reads CSVGQGVFSYNEQFF. As DNA, the CDR3 is TGCAGCGTTGGACAGGGGGTCTTCTCCTACAATGAGCAGTTCTTC.

This clonotype turned up a few times. CDR3 in DNA: TGCGCCAGCAGCTTGGAACAGATGAACACTGAAGCTTTCTTT. It yields the protein CASSLEQMNTEAFF. This chain joins TRBV5-1 and TRBJ1-1, with D hard to call. In germline, CDR1 is SGHRS, CDR2 YFSETQ. CDR3 length equals 14 residues. V lost 0 bases and J 0 bases, leaving 6 bases between the germline ends.

This clonotype was seen a handful of times. The chain employs TRBV9 and TRBJ1-4, with unresolved D. Trimming removed 0 bases at V and 3 bases at J, with 9 bases between. The germline V gene has CDR1 SGDLS and CDR2 YYNGEE. The CDR3 length is 15 residues. DNA for the CDR3: TGTGCCAGCAGCGTAGGAGCTGCGGCTAATGAAAAACTGTTTTTT. Translated: CASSVGAAANEKLFF.

Of note for this clonotype: At one end the junction does not follow the germline gene, possibly because of a read error. This chain connects TRBV9 to TRBJ1-1; a possible D gene is TRBD1 (6 bases). Germline V gene data show CDR1 as SGDLS and CDR2 as YYNGEE. The CDR3 length is 16 residues. The CDR3 loop reads CASSPGWGAMATEAFF. The CDR3 DNA reads TGTGCAAGCAGCCCAGGATGGGGGGCCATGGCCACTGAAGCTTTCTTT.

This clonotype was recorded a few times. J is TRBJ1-5 and V is TRBV15; TRBD1 aligns across 8 bases. CDR3 length: 16 residues. J was trimmed by 2 bases and V by 0 bases; bases with no gene match: 3. Germline assignment: CDR1 LNHNV and CDR2 YYDKDF (reference sequence). CDR3 amino acids: CATSREQGGRNQPQHF. The CDR3, as DNA: TGTGCCACCAGCAGAGAACAGGGGGGGCGCAATCAGCCCCAGCATTTT.

V usage is TRBV7-9 and J usage is TRBJ2-5, with D maybe TRBD2 (6 bases). The CDR3 has 16 amino acids. Trimming shortened V by 1 base and J by 4 bases, and 16 bases separated the two germline ends. Germline V CDR1 and CDR2: SEHNR, FQNEAQ (reference sequence). CDR3 in DNA: TGTGCCAGCAGCTTAGGAACACTGGGAGCGGGAGAGACCCAGTACTTC. Protein product: CASSLGTLGAGETQYF.

This chain joins TRBV18 and TRBJ2-3; 8 nucleotides agree with TRBD2. Germline V gene lookup returns CDR1 KGHSH and CDR2 LQKENI. V lost 0 bases to trimming and J lost 6 bases; unmatched junction nucleotides: 8. The CDR3 extends over 16 amino acids. Here the CDR3 DNA reads TGTGCCAGCTCACCACCGGTAGCGGGGAGTCTCGATACGCAGTATTTT. Its protein product is CASSPPVAGSLDTQYF.

This chain uses TRBV5-1 with TRBJ2-2; a possible D gene is TRBD2 (6 bases). Looked up from germline, CDR1 is SGHRS and CDR2 is YFSETQ. V lost 5 bases to trimming and J lost 6 bases, with 14 bases between them. The CDR3 is 14 amino acids. CDR3 DNA: TGCGCCAGCAGTCCCTCGGGGGTGCCCGGGGAGCTGTTTTTT. It is translated as CASSPSGVPGELFF.